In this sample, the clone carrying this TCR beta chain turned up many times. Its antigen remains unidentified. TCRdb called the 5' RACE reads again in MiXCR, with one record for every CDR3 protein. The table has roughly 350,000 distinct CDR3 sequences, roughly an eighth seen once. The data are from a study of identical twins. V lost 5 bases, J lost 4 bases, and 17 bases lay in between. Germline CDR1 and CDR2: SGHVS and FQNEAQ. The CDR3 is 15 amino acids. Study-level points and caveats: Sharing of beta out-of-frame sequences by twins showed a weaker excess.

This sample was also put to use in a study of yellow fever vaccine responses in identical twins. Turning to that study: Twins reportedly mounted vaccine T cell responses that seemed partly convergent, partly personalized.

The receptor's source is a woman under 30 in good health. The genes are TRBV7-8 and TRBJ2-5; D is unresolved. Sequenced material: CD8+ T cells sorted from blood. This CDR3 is CASSPDTIRAETQYF. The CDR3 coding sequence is TGTGCCAGCAGCCCCGACACTATTAGAGCAGAGACCCAGTACTTC.